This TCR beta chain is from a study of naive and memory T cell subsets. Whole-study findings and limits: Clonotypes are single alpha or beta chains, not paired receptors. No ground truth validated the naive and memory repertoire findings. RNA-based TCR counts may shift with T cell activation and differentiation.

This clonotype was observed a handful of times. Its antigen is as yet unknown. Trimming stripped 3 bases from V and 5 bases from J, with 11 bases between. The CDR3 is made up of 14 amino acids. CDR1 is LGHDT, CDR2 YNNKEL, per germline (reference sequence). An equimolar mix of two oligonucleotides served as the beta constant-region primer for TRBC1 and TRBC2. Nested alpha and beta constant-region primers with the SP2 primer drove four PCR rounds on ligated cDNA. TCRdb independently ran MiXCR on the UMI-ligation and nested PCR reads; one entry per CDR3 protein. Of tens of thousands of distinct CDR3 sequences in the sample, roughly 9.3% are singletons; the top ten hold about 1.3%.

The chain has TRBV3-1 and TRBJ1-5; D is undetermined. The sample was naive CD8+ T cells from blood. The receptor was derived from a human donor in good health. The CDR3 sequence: CASSHLGSYQPQHF. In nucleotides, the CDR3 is TGTGCCAGCAGCCATTTAGGGTCTTATCAGCCCCAGCATTTT. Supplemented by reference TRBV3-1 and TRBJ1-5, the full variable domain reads DTAVSQTPKYLVTQMGNDKSIKCEQNLGHDTMYWYKQDSKKFLKIMFSYNNKELIINETVPNRFSPKSPDKAHLNLHINSLELGDSAVYFCASSHLGSYQPQHFGDGTRLSIL.